This TCR beta chain is drawn from a study of graft-versus-host responses after intestinal transplantation. Study summary: Each patient got anti-thymocyte globulin induction, then tacrolimus and steroids for around three years. The study's findings and limits: Detected in recipient marrow were GvH clones, some of which were first observed in ileum or blood.

Germline CDR1 is MNHEY and CDR2 is SVGAGI. The CDR3 is 14 amino acids. The V segment lost 5 bases and the J segment 10 bases; nucleotides outside the gene matches: 8. TCRdb's table, derived via immunoSEQ multiplex PCR, lists solely in-frame clones and lacks some. Of about 80,000 clones listed, around 92% are singletons. This clone was seen more than once but under ten times. As yet, its antigen is unknown. The source material was PBMCs, sampled 98 days after intestinal transplantation. The clonotype originates from a human patient who received an intestinal transplant, so some T cells may come from the graft donor. J is TRBJ1-4 and V is TRBV6-5; 9 bases are a match to TRBD1. The CDR3 nucleotides read TGTGCCAGCAGTACGACAGGGGGAAAAGGAAAACTGTTTTTT. Encoded protein: CASSTTGGKGKLFF.